This T cell receptor beta chain comes out of a study of shared clonotypes between healthy human individuals. Regarding the study as a whole: The authors expected sequencing depth to affect clonotype sharing among donors. Sample collection involved blood only; tissue repertoires are likely different.

A deep-level run was used for the assay. Some clones are missing from TCRdb's copy, which holds only in-frame ones; the method was immunoSEQ multiplex PCR. The table records some 450,000 clones, approximately 77% of them present only once. Donors had no recently reported acute infections or vaccinations and were HIV-negative. In the case of this clone: The antigen is undetermined. This is likely an artifact of a read error, given a far larger clone one base away.

CDR3 size: 11 residues. Per the germline V gene, CDR1 is SNHLY and CDR2 is FYNNEI. This sequence was found in a woman in her forties in good health. Some clones in this sample may be carry-over from other donors' samples. V gene TRBV2 combines with J gene TRBJ2-5; D remains unclear. The sample consisted of PBMCs. The CDR3 region has the DNA TGTGCCAGCAGGGGCCAAGAGGCCCAGTACTTC. The encoded protein is CASRGQEAQYF.